The 15 T cell receptor beta chains below all came from one sample that was sequenced in a study of T cells after yellow fever vaccination. TCRdb reprocessed the 5' RACE reads with MiXCR, giving one entry per CDR3 protein. The sample shows about 300,000 distinct CDR3 sequences, roughly 9% of them seen only once. The starting material was CD4+ T cells sorted from PBMCs, obtained 5 days after the yellow fever booster vaccination. The receptors were gathered from a man aged 18 to 30 who received the YFV17D yellow fever vaccine.

This clonotype was detected only a few times. The chain employs TRBV6-1 and TRBJ1-5; D possibly corresponds to TRBD1 (6 bases). The CDR3 contains 16 residues. Germline-derived CDR1 and CDR2 are MNHNS and SASEGT. V was shortened by 6 bases and J by 5 bases, with 20 bases between the two germline ends. CDR3 sequence (DNA): TGTGCCAGCAGAGGGGTGGGGGCCCCCGCGGATCAGCCCCAGCATTTT. This translates into CASRGVGAPADQPQHF.

The rearrangement joins TRBV5-1 to TRBJ1-3, with a tentative D call TRBD1 (6 bases). The V gene's germline CDR1 is SGHRS and CDR2 YFSETQ. The CDR3 length is 16 residues. The V end was cut by 1 base, the J end by 0 bases, with 11 bases between. This CDR3 is CASSLKGVNSGNTIYF. CDR3 DNA sequence: TGCGCCAGCAGCTTGAAGGGGGTAAACTCTGGAAACACCATATATTTT.

V usage is TRBV6-2 or TRBV6-3 and J usage is TRBJ2-1; weak D call: TRBD1 (6 bases). V was trimmed by 3 bases and J by 10 bases, leaving 10 bases between them. The CDR3 has 12 amino acids. Germline V gene data show CDR1 as MNHEY and CDR2 as SVGEGT. DNA for the CDR3: TGTGCCAGCAGTTATTGGGGGCGCGAGCAGTTCTTC. Translated, it gives CASSYWGREQFF.

There are a few counts of this clonotype. The V call is TRBV7-9, the J call TRBJ2-5; a weak D match, TRBD2 (6 bases). V was cut by 5 bases and J by 2 bases, with 15 bases left in between. This CDR3 spans 15 amino acids. The germline V gene encodes CDR1 SEHNR and CDR2 FQNEAQ (reference sequence). The CDR3 loop reads CASSSPGGAQETQYF. In DNA form, the CDR3 reads TGTGCCAGCAGCAGCCCGGGCGGGGCGCAAGAGACCCAGTACTTC.

The chain has TRBV7-9 and TRBJ1-2; D remains unclear. The germline CDR1 and CDR2 sequences are SEHNR and FQNEAQ (reference sequence). This CDR3 has 13 amino acids. V dropped 6 bases and J dropped 7 bases, with 15 bases sitting between them. The CDR3 here is CASSLDGFGGYTF. CDR3 nucleotides: TGTGCCAGCAGTTTGGACGGCTTCGGTGGCTACACCTTC.

V gene TRBV9 combines with J gene TRBJ1-6; D uncertain. The CDR3 has 16 residues. Trimming removed 2 bases from V and 0 bases from J, with 9 bases in between. Germline-derived CDR1 and CDR2 are SGDLS and YYNGEE. The CDR3 reads CASSVGLSSYNSPLHF. The CDR3 DNA reads as TGTGCCAGCAGCGTCGGTTTGAGCTCCTATAATTCACCCCTCCACTTT.

This clonotype was recorded at least ten times. The chain is built from TRBV7-2 and TRBJ2-3, with D tentatively TRBD2 (5 bases). The CDR3 length is 13 residues. Germline V gene sequence: CDR1 SGHTA, CDR2 FQGNSA. V was pared by 5 bases and J by 2 bases, with 8 bases between. CDR3 loop: CASSRGSTDTQYF. The CDR3 region has the DNA TGTGCCAGCAGCCGGGGTTCCACAGATACGCAGTATTTT.

This clonotype appeared many times. The chain employs TRBV20-1 and TRBJ2-1; D uncertain. The CDR3 spans 14 residues. Germline loops: CDR1 DFQATT, CDR2 SNEGSKA (reference sequence). V lost 1 base and J 2 bases, leaving 9 bases between the germline ends. CDR3: CSARGTVTYNEQFF. The DNA for the CDR3 is TGCAGTGCTAGAGGGACGGTCACCTACAATGAGCAGTTCTTC.

There are many counts of this clonotype. The chain couples TRBV7-9 to TRBJ2-4; D unclear. This CDR3 is 14 amino acids long. Trimming took off 4 bases at V and 1 base at J, with 8 bases between the two ends. Per the germline V gene, CDR1 is SEHNR and CDR2 is FQNEAQ (reference sequence). CDR3 amino acids: CASSSVRAKNIQYF. CDR3 in DNA: TGTGCCAGCAGCTCCGTCCGGGCCAAAAACATTCAGTACTTC.

V usage is TRBV14 and J usage is TRBJ2-1; 7 nucleotides align to TRBD2. CDR1 is SGHDN, CDR2 FVKESK, per germline. J lost 9 bases, V lost 0 bases, and 2 bases had no gene match. The CDR3 extends over 13 amino acids. The CDR3 DNA sequence: TGTGCCAGCAGCCAAGAGTGGGGGGGTGAGCAGTTCTTC. Translating it yields CASSQEWGGEQFF.

This clonotype was counted a few times. The CDR3 is CASSWSLAGELFF. The DNA of the CDR3 is TGTGCCAGCAGCTGGAGTTTGGCCGGGGAGCTGTTTTTT. V usage is TRBV5-6 and J usage is TRBJ2-2; no clear D. CDR3 size: 13 residues. The V end was cut by 3 bases, the J end by 6 bases, with 9 bases between. Germline CDR1 and CDR2: SGHDT and YYEEEE.

This clonotype showed up just a few times. This chain joins TRBV2 and TRBJ1-5; 9 nucleotides match TRBD1. The J segment lost 3 bases and the V segment lost 6 bases, leaving 6 bases of the junction unmatched. Per the germline V gene, CDR1 is SNHLY and CDR2 is FYNNEI. The CDR3 is made up of 15 amino acids. CDR3 residues: CASRRDRVFNQPQHF. CDR3 coding DNA: TGTGCCAGCAGGAGGGACAGGGTTTTCAATCAGCCCCAGCATTTT.

This clonotype was observed many times. V gene TRBV10-3 combines with J gene TRBJ1-2; D might be TRBD1 (5 bases). Trimming stripped 8 bases from V and 8 bases from J, with 18 bases between. This CDR3 has 13 amino acids. Germline V gives CDR1 ENHRY, CDR2 SYGVKD. CDR3 protein: CAIREGASGGYTF. In DNA, the CDR3 is TGTGCCATCCGAGAAGGGGCCAGCGGAGGCTACACCTTC.

V gene TRBV7-8 combines with J gene TRBJ1-1, with D tentatively TRBD1 (5 bases). The length of the CDR3 is 17 residues. The germline CDR1 and CDR2 sequences are SGHVS and FQNEAQ. V was clipped by 1 base and J by 4 bases, with 19 bases between them. The CDR3 is CASSLVFGGTLVTEAFF. CDR3 DNA: TGTGCCAGCAGCTTAGTCTTTGGGGGGACTCTAGTCACTGAAGCTTTCTTT.

This chain uses TRBV28 with TRBJ2-3; 9 bases fit TRBD1. V trimming: 5 bases; J trimming: 2 bases; junction bases outside the gene matches: 8. Germline CDR1 and CDR2: MDHEN and SYDVKM. The CDR3 has 16 residues. The CDR3, as DNA: TGTGCCAGCAGTGCACCGGGACAGGGCTACACAGATACGCAGTATTTT. The encoded protein is CASSAPGQGYTDTQYF.